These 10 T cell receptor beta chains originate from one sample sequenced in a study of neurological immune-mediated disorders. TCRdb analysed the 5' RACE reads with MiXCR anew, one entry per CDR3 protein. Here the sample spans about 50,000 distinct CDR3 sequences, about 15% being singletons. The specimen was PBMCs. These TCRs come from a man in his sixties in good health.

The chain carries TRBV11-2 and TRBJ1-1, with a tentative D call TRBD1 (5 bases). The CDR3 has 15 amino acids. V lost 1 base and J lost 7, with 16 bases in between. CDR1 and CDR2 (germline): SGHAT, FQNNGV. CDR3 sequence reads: CASSLGGLTPNEAFF. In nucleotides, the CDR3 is TGTGCCAGCAGCTTAGGGGGCCTTACACCGAATGAAGCTTTCTTT.

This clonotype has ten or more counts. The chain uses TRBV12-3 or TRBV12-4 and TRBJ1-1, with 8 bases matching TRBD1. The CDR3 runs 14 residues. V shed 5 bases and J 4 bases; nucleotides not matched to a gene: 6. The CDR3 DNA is TGTGCCAGCAGTCCTGGACAGGGTACCACTGAAGCTTTCTTT. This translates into CASSPGQGTTEAFF.

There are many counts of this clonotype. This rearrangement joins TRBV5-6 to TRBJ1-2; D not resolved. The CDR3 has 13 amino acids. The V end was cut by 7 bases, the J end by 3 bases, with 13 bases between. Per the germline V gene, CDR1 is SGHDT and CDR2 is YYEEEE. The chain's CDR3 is CASSGKGYYGYTF. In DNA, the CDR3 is TGTGCCAGCTCTGGGAAAGGATACTATGGCTACACCTTC.

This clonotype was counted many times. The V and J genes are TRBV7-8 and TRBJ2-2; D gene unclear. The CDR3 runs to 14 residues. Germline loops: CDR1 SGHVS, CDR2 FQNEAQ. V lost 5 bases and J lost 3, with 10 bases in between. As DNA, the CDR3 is TGTGCCAGCAGCCCTCACTGGGACACCGGGGAGCTGTTTTTT. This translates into CASSPHWDTGELFF.

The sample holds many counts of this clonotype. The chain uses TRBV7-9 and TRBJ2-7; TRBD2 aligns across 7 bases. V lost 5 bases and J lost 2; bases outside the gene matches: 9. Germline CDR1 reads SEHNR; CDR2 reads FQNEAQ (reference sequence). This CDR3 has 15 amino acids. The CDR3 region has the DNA TGTGCCAGCAGCGTTAGCGGGTGGACTACCTACGAGCAGTACTTC. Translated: CASSVSGWTTYEQYF.

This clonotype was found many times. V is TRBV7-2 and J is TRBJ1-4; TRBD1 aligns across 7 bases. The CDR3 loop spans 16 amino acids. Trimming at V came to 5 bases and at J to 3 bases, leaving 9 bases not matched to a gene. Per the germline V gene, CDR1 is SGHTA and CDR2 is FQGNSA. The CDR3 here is CASSQGTAPSNEKLFF. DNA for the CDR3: TGTGCCAGCAGCCAAGGGACAGCGCCGTCTAATGAAAAACTGTTTTTT.

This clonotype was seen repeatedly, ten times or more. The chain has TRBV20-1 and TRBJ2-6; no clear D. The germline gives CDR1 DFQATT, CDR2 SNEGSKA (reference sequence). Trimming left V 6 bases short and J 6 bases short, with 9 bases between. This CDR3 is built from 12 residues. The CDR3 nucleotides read TGCAGTGCCCTTTCGGCGGCCAACGTCCTGACTTTC. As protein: CSALSAANVLTF.

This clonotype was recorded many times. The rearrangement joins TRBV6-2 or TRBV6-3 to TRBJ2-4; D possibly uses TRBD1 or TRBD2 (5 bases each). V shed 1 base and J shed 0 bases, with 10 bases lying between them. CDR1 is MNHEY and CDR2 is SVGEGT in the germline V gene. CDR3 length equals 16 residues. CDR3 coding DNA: TGTGCCAGCAGTTACTTGGGGGTCCTAGCCAAAAACATTCAGTACTTC. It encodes CASSYLGVLAKNIQYF.

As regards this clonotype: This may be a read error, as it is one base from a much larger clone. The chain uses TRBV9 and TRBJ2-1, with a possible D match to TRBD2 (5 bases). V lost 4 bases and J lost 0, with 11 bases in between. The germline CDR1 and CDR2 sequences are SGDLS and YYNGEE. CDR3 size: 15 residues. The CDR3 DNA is TGTGCCAGCAGCTCCAGCGGCGGCTCCTACAATGAGCAGTTCTTC. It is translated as CASSSSGGSYNEQFF.

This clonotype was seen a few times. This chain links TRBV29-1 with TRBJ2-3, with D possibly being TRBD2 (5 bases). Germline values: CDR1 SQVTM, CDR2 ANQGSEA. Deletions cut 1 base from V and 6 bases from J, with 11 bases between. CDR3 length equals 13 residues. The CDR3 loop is CSVEVAGGDTQYF. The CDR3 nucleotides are TGCAGCGTTGAAGTCGCGGGCGGGGATACGCAGTATTTT.